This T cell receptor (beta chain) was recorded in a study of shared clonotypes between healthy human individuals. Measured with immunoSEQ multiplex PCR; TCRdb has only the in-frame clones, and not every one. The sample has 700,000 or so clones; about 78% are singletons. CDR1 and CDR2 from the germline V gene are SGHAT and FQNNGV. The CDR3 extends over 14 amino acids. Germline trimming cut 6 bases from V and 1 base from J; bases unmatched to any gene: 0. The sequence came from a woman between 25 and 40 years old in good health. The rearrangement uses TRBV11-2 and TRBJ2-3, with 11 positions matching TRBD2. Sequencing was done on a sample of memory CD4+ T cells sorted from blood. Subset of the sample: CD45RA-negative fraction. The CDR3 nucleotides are TGTGCCAGCAGGACTAGCGGGGGCACAGATACGCAGTATTTT. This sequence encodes CASRTSGGTDTQYF.